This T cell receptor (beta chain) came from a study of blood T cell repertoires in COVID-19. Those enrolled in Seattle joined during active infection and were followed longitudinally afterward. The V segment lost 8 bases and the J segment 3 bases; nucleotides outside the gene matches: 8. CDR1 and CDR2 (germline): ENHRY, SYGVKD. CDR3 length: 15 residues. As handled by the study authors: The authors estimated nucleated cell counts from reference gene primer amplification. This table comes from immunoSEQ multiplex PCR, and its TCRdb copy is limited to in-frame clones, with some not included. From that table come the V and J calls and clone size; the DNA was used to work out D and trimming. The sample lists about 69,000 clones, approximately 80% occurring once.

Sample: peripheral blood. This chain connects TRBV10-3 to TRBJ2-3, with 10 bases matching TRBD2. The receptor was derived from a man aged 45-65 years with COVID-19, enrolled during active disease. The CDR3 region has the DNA TGTGCCATCGGTAGGGCTAGCGGGGGAACAGATACGCAGTATTTT. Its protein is CAIGRASGGTDTQYF.